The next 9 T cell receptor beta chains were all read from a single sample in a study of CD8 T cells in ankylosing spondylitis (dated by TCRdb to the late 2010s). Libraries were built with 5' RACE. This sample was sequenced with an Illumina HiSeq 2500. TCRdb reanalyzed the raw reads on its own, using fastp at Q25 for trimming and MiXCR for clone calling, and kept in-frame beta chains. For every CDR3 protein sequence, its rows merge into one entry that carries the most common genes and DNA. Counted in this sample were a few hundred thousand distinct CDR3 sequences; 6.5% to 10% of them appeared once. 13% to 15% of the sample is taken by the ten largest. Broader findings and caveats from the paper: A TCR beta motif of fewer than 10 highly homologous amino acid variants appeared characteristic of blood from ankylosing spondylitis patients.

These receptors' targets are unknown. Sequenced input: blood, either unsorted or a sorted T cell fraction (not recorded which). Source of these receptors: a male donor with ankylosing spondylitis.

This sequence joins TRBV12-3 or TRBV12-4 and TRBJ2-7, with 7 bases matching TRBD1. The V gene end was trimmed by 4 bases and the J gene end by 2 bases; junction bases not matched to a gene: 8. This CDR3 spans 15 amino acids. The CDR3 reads CASSSRGTATYEQYF. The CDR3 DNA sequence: TGTGCCAGCAGTTCCCGAGGGACAGCCACCTACGAGCAGTACTTC.

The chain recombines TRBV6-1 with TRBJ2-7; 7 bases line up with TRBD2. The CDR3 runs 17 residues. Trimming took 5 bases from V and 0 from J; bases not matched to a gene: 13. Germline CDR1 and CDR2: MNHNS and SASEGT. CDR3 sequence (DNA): TGTGCCAGCAGTCGCGGCGGGAGTGCCATCTCCTCCTACGAGCAGTACTTC. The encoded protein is CASSRGGSAISSYEQYF.

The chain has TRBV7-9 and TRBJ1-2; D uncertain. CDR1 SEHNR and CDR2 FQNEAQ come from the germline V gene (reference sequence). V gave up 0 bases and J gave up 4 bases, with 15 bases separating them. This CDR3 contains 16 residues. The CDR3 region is CASSLALGESSYGYTF. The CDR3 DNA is TGTGCCAGCAGCTTAGCTCTCGGGGAATCTAGCTATGGCTACACCTTC.

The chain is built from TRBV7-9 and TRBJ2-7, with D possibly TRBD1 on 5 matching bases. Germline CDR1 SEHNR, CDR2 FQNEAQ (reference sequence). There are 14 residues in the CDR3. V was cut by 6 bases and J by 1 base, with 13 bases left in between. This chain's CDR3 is CASSRQSLSYEQYF. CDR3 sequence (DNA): TGTGCCAGCAGTCGACAGTCCCTTTCCTACGAGCAGTACTTC.

The CDR3 loop reads CASSSEEYNEQFF. The CDR3 DNA sequence: TGTGCCAGCAGTAGCGAGGAGTACAATGAGCAGTTCTTC. The rearrangement joins TRBV12-3 or TRBV12-4 to TRBJ2-1, with D uncertain. V dropped 5 bases and J dropped 4 bases, with 9 bases sitting between them. This CDR3 spans 13 amino acids.

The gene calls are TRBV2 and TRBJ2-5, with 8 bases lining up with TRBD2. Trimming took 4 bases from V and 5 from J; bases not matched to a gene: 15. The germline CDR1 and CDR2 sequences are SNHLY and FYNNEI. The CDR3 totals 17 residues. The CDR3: CASSAQAGAPREETQYF. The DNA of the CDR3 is TGTGCCAGCAGTGCCCAAGCGGGAGCCCCCAGGGAGGAGACCCAGTACTTC.

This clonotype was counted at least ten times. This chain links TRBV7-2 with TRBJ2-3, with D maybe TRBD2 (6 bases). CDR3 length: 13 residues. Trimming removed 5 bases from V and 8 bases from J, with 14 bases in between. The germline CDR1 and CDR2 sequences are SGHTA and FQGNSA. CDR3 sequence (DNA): TGTGCCAGCAGCCCCGCGGAGGGCCTTACGCAGTATTTT. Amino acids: CASSPAEGLTQYF.

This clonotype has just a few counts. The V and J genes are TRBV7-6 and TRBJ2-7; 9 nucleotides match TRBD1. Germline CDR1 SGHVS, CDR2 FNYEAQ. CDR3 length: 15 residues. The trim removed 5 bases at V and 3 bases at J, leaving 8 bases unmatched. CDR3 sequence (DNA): TGTGCCAGCAGCGAGATACAGGGGGCGGGCTACGAGCAGTACTTC. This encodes CASSEIQGAGYEQYF.

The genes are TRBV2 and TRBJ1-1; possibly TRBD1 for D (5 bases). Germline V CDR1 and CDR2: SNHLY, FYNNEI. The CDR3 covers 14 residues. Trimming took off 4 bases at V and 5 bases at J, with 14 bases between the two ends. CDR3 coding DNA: TGTGCCAGCAGTGTTGGTAGGGGATATACTGAAGCTTTCTTT. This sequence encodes CASSVGRGYTEAFF.